This T cell receptor beta chain derives from a study of identical twins. Findings and caveats of the study: Sequences that were beta out-of-frame showed weaker excess twin sharing.

Germline CDR1 ENHRY, CDR2 SYGVKD. This CDR3 has 15 amino acids. With 2 bases removed from V and 3 bases from J, the gap between germline ends came to 12 bases. The table lists this clonotype with many counts. Its antigen is not identified. TCRdb itself ran the 5' RACE reads through MiXCR, one entry per CDR3 protein. The table includes fewer than 450,000 distinct CDR3 sequences, 9% to 10% detected once. This clonotype was sampled from a woman aged 45-65 years in good health. The material sequenced was naive T cells sorted from blood. The V gene is TRBV10-3, the J gene TRBJ2-3; D gene unclear. The CDR3 here is CAISETAYGTDTQYF. DNA of the CDR3: TGTGCCATCAGTGAGACAGCTTACGGGACAGATACGCAGTATTTT.